This T cell receptor (beta chain) was obtained from a study of shared clonotypes between healthy human individuals (dated by TCRdb to 2019 to 2021). Regarding the complete study: The cohort comprised a couple of women and a few men aged 18 to 49 years. For each donor, CD4 naive and CD4 memory were each run on three plates, CD8 naive on two plates, and CD8 memory on one plate. Blood TCR repertoires of four to six healthy adults were deeply sequenced to estimate repertoire size and the extent of clonotype sharing between individuals. Libraries were prepared and TCR repertoires were sequenced by different laboratories using diverse techniques, in order to increase sequencing depth and limit assay-specific biases. Leukapheresis yielded between about 0.85 and 10 billion PBMCs per donor. Points the paper makes about the study in general: Compared with non-shared clonotypes, the clonotypes found in all four sorted-subset donors had higher generation probabilities. The genetic and exposure-history diversity represented was limited by the small number of donors. Sampling was restricted to blood, and TCR repertoires in tissues likely differ from the TCR repertoires found in blood. Even with the large sequencing depth, rarefaction of the sorted-subset datasets indicated that sequencing was incomplete. Across a handful of donors, about 5.2% of naive CD4, roughly 3.5% of naive CD8, approximately 2.5% of memory CD4, and approximately 0.4% of memory CD8 clonotypes were shared. Naive subsets generally had larger estimated clonotype richness than memory subsets. Pairwise subsampling indicated that sequencing depth was expected to affect the degree of clonotype sharing among donors.

TCR CDR3 regions were amplified from genomic DNA by multiplex PCR using the deep immunoSEQ assay. Genomic DNA extracted from each cell subset was distributed evenly over all wells of several immunoSEQ 96-well plates, and each plate served as one replicate. For sorted subsets, each replicate PCR was loaded with roughly 200 ng genomic DNA, equivalent to 30,000 to 35,000 T cell genomes. Purified libraries were measured with a Qubit 3.0 fluorometer, size-checked on a Bioanalyzer 2100, and measured again with the KAPA Library Quantification kit. Each immunoSEQ 96-well plate was sequenced on its own single-read 150-cycle Illumina NextSeq 550 flow cell. The source study handled its data this way. The immunoSEQ output contained only junctional sequences without quality scores, so filtering could not match that applied to full-length reads. To assign V/J genes and CDR3, sequences were annotated against IMGT germline references using PyIR, a Python wrapper for IgBLAST v1.9. Any read was removed if the V/J assignment was weak (E-value above 1e-6), the CDR3 was missing, or the read contained stop codons, out-of-frame junctions, or ambiguous translated residues. A V3J clonotype was defined by an identical inferred V gene, J gene, and CDR3 amino acid sequence. Percentage overlap between repertoires was calculated by dividing the number of shared unique clonotypes by the size of the smaller repertoire. Three approaches were used to assess repertoire richness: RTK rarefaction, the Chao1 estimator, and Recon v2.1 estimates of unobserved clonotypes. Generation probabilities were computed with OLGA for all TCRbeta clonotypes obtained by the gDNA method from a handful of donors. In TCRdb, the immuneACCESS table is reduced to in-frame sequences with V and J assigned. These tables do not hold every clone; where another copy was compared, an unresolved V gene accounts for under half, and the others remain unexplained. V, J and clone size reflect that table, while D and trimming were determined from the DNA. The sample contains around 1.1 million clones, roughly 77% of them found a single time. The top ten clones comprise 0.89% of the sample.

The germline V gene (reference sequence) yields WNHNN for CDR1 and SYGVQD for CDR2. Compared with germline, V lacks 2 bases and J lacks 2 bases; bases without a gene match: 6. The CDR3 covers 16 residues, taking in both the cysteine and the phenylalanine. Solely the CDR3 DNA is kept, with 48 bases framed from the first base. With respect to this clone: Which antigen it targets is not known. Base qualities are not recorded, but no much larger clone differs from it by a single base.

The donors were healthy, HIV-negative adults who had no recently reported acute infections or vaccinations. Only Caucasian adults living in Nashville, Tennessee, USA were represented among the donors. Magnetic negative selection was used to enrich CD4+ T cells, after which naive cells were positively selected on CD45RA and the negative fraction became the memory subset. Blood was collected by leukapheresis, and PBMCs were isolated by Ficoll-Histopaque density gradient centrifugation and then cryopreserved in liquid nitrogen vapor phase. Analytical flow cytometry was used to check the purity and quantity of every magnetically sorted T cell population. Each sorted fraction had its genomic DNA isolated and then quantified by UV absorbance on a Nanodrop 2000c.

Material for sequencing was memory CD4+ T cells from PBMCs. The cell subset or site label corresponds to: CD45RA-negative fraction. The receptor's source is a man between 18 and 35 years old in good health. Some clones in this sample may be carry-over from other donors' samples. The chain is made from TRBV10-1 and TRBJ2-5, with 9 bases aligning to TRBD2. The sequenced DNA: TGCGCCAGCAGTGAGGGGGTAGCGGGAGTTCAAGAGACCCAGTACTTC. It specifies CASSEGVAGVQETQYF.